This record concerns one T cell receptor beta chain sequence. Its antigen remains unknown. This may be a read error: a much more frequent sequence differs by one nucleotide. This sample is drawn from a study of molecular identifiers for immune sequencing clone quantification. CDR1 MNHEY and CDR2 SVGAGI come from the germline V gene. The CDR3 sequence is 11 residues long. Between the trimmed V and J ends, which lost 10 bases and 2 bases, there was a span of 9 bases. One entry per CDR3 protein results from TCRdb running MiXCR on the PCR reads. The data hold roughly 320,000 distinct CDR3 sequences, with about a fifth observed a single time. Broader study findings: In a background of about 1 million naive cells, spiked Jurkat TCR RNA from one cell was reportedly detectable.

The sequence was obtained from a human donor in good health. Some libraries in this study had Jurkat cell RNA spiked in. The sequenced sample consisted of naive CD8+ T cells from blood, with Jurkat cell RNA spiked in. Subset indicated: FACS-sorted CD8+CD4-CCR7+CD45RA+ naive T cells. V usage is TRBV6-5 and J usage is TRBJ2-7; D call uncertain. Here the CDR3 reads CATETAYEQYF. The CDR3 nucleotides are TGTGCCACCGAGACGGCCTACGAGCAGTACTTC.